The T cell receptor (beta chain) described here comes from a study of shared clonotypes between healthy human individuals. Study processing details: ImmunoSEQ yielded junction-only sequences lacking quality scores, so filtering differed. The protocol was immunoSEQ multiplex PCR, while the TCRdb copy is restricted to in-frame clones and leaves out a portion. Clone size and the V and J calls come from that table; the DNA yielded D and trimming. The sample lists approximately 2,200,000 clones; under 95% were seen once. As defined, naive CD8 cells were CD45RO-negative and positively selected for CCR7, with terminally differentiated effector memory CD45RA+ cells excluded. All donors qualified as healthy HIV-negative adults and had experienced no recent acute infections or vaccinations. Concerning this clone: The antigen remains unidentified.

The CDR3 has 12 amino acids. General study findings and limits: Relative to memory subsets, naive subsets generally showed larger estimated richness.

This chain uses TRBV21-1 with TRBJ2-3. TRBV21-1 is a pseudogene locus. This receptor was identified in a man aged 18 to 35 in good health. Some clones in this sample may be carry-over from other donors' samples. What was sequenced was naive CD8+ T cells from PBMCs. In DNA, the CDR3 is TGTGCCAGCCCCCGGGACGGGGATACGCAGTATTTT. Protein sequence: CASPRDGDTQYF.